The sequence of this T cell receptor beta chain was determined in a study of cytomegalovirus exposure and HLA in healthy donors. Study-wide results and limits: Researchers reportedly found TCR beta sequences accurately predicted most subjects' HLA-A and HLA-B alleles. TCR beta sequences numbering roughly 16,000 were associated with HLA alleles at 0.05 false discovery rate in a later analysis.

To note about this clone: Antigen unknown.

PCR was performed using 60 Vbeta and 13 Jbeta primers. Data came from immunoSEQ multiplex PCR; TCRdb stores just in-frame clones and leaves some out. The sample yields approximately 85,000 clones, around 70% seen once. Looked up from germline, CDR1 is SEHNR and CDR2 is FQNEAQ (reference sequence). After removal of 2 bases from V and 4 bases from J, the junction contained 2 bases not matched to a gene. The CDR3 contains 17 residues. Sequenced material: PBMCs. The chain combines TRBV7-9 with TRBJ2-2; 15 nucleotides match TRBD2. The origin of this receptor is a woman between 35 and 50 years old in good health and CMV-seropositive. The CDR3 DNA follows: TGTGCCAGCAGCTTACGGACTAGCGGGAGGGCCACCGGGGAGCTGTTTTTT. This gives the protein CASSLRTSGRATGELFF.